A single T cell receptor (beta chain) is shown here with its context. Germline loops: CDR1 SNHLY, CDR2 FYNNEI. The CDR3 loop spans 15 amino acids. Losses at the gene ends were 5 bases for V and 3 bases for J; bases not matched to a gene: 4. The entry originates in a study of cytomegalovirus exposure and HLA in healthy donors. Primers: 60 Vbeta forward and 13 Jbeta reverse. Produced via immunoSEQ multiplex PCR; TCRdb's table is partial and in-frame only. In the table there are 190,000 or so clones, 70% to 80% of which are singletons. This rearrangement joins TRBV2 to TRBJ2-1; TRBD2 matches 10 bases. Sequencing used PBMCs. This TCR was recovered from a girl aged 10 to 17 in good health and CMV-seropositive. The CDR3 DNA reads TGTGCCAGCAGTTTTTCTAGCGGGGGCTACAATGAGCAGTTCTTC. Translating gives CASSFSSGGYNEQFF.